The next 23 T cell receptor beta chains were all read from a single sample in a study of T-cell memory formation after mild COVID-19. A single record per CDR3 protein comes from TCRdb applying MiXCR to the 5' RACE reads. The table records 280,000 or so distinct CDR3 sequences, under 8.5% of them present only once. Sequencing was done on a sample of PBMCs or a T cell subset sorted from them (not recorded which). The receptor set was obtained from a man between 18 and 29 years old who had mild COVID-19 (a few samples of this study predate the infection). Cell type and time point are not known.

This clonotype was seen repeatedly, ten times or more. A read error may produce the germline difference seen at one junction end. J is TRBJ2-5 and V is TRBV5-1, with 9 bases fitting TRBD1. Germline CDR1 and CDR2: SGHRS and YFSETQ. The CDR3 runs 14 residues. The CDR3 region has the DNA TGTGCCAGCAGCCTACAGGGGGCTGGGGAGACCCAGTACTTC. It encodes CASSLQGAGETQYF.

The table lists this clonotype with many counts. V is TRBV28 and J is TRBJ1-6; tentatively, D is TRBD1 (6 bases). Between the trimmed V and J ends, which lost 6 bases and 6 bases, there was a span of 15 bases. Germline loops: CDR1 MDHEN, CDR2 SYDVKM. This CDR3 has 15 amino acids. CDR3 sequence reads: CASSPMGALNSPLHF. In DNA form, the CDR3 reads TGTGCCAGCAGCCCGATGGGGGCGCTTAATTCACCCCTCCACTTT.

This clonotype was seen at least ten times. Here the CDR3 reads CASSRGLLAGANEQFF. CDR3 nucleotide sequence: TGTGCCAGCAGCCGAGGGTTACTAGCGGGGGCCAATGAGCAGTTCTTC. The chain has TRBV14 and TRBJ2-1; 11 bases match TRBD2. Unmatched junction bases numbered 8, after V lost 4 bases and J lost 6 bases. Germline assignment: CDR1 SGHDN and CDR2 FVKESK. CDR3 length equals 16 residues.

V is TRBV9 and J is TRBJ2-7; D gene ambiguous. V was cut by 0 bases and J by 2 bases, with 6 bases left in between. The CDR3 runs 13 residues. The germline V gene has CDR1 SGDLS and CDR2 YYNGEE. The CDR3 nucleotides read TGTGCCAGCAGCGTAGAGGAGACCTACGAGCAGTACTTC. Residues: CASSVEETYEQYF.

The V call is TRBV10-3, the J call TRBJ2-1; 7 bases match TRBD1. CDR3 length equals 14 residues. Per germline, CDR1 ENHRY and CDR2 SYGVKD. V gave up 4 bases and J gave up 7 bases; unmatched junction bases: 7. CDR3: CAISGQGVRNEQFF. The CDR3 DNA sequence: TGTGCCATCAGTGGGCAGGGGGTGAGAAATGAGCAGTTCTTC.

This clonotype showed up just a few times. The chain couples TRBV5-5 to TRBJ2-5; D is unclear. Germline CDR1 and CDR2: SGHKS and YYEKEE (reference sequence). The ends were cut back, 2 bases at V and 3 bases at J, with 11 bases in the middle. This CDR3 region has 14 residues. This chain's CDR3 is CASSFRGMKETQYF. The CDR3 DNA is TGTGCCAGCAGCTTCCGTGGGATGAAAGAGACCCAGTACTTC.

This clonotype was recorded a few times. This chain joins TRBV7-9 and TRBJ2-4; 9 bases are shared with TRBD1. The germline CDR1 and CDR2 sequences are SEHNR and FQNEAQ (reference sequence). The trim removed 0 bases at V and 8 bases at J, leaving 8 bases unmatched. The CDR3 consists of 16 residues. The CDR3 loop is CASSLATGGDSYIQYF. The CDR3 region has the DNA TGTGCCAGCAGCTTAGCGACAGGGGGTGATAGTTACATTCAGTACTTC.

This clonotype appeared a few times. V is TRBV6-1 and J is TRBJ2-1; tentatively, D is TRBD1 (5 bases). Germline CDR1 reads MNHNS; CDR2 reads SASEGT. This CDR3 contains 13 residues. Trimming removed 6 bases from V and 9 bases from J, with 15 bases in between. The CDR3 nucleotides are TGTGCCAGCAGCCAAACGACAGTAGGTGAGCAGTTCTTC. The encoded protein is CASSQTTVGEQFF.

This clonotype has ten or more counts. The CDR3 coding sequence is TGTGCCACCAGCAGAGGGGACAGGGGGCACGATGAGCAGTTCTTC. Translating gives CATSRGDRGHDEQFF. The rearrangement joins TRBV15 to TRBJ2-1; 12 bases fit TRBD1. V lost 1 base and J lost 8; bases outside the gene matches: 3. The germline gives CDR1 LNHNV, CDR2 YYDKDF (reference sequence). The length of the CDR3 is 15 residues.

This clonotype was found many times. This chain connects TRBV6-5 to TRBJ2-2; possibly TRBD1 or TRBD2 for D (6 bases each). Germline lookup yields CDR1 MNHEY and CDR2 SVGAGI. V shed 1 base and J shed 5 bases, with 14 bases lying between them. The CDR3 runs to 16 residues. Here the CDR3 reads CASSYYRGLATGELFF. CDR3 sequence (DNA): TGTGCCAGCAGTTACTATCGGGGGCTAGCGACCGGGGAGCTGTTTTTT.

The chain has TRBV9 and TRBJ2-7, with D perhaps TRBD1 (6 bases). V lost 4 bases and J 3 bases, leaving 20 bases between the germline ends. CDR3 length equals 16 residues. CDR1 and CDR2 from the germline V gene are SGDLS and YYNGEE. The CDR3 nucleotides are TGTGCCAGCAGCCCCGGATCGATGGGACATAACTACGAGCAGTACTTC. Protein sequence: CASSPGSMGHNYEQYF.

Many counts were recorded for this clonotype. This chain joins TRBV5-1 and TRBJ1-2, with D possibly TRBD1 on 5 matching bases. Trimming stripped 0 bases from V and 4 bases from J, with 10 bases between. This CDR3 is built from 14 residues. The germline V gene has CDR1 SGHRS and CDR2 YFSETQ. CDR3 region: CASSLGGEGYGYTF. The DNA of the CDR3 is TGCGCCAGCAGCTTGGGAGGGGAAGGCTATGGCTACACCTTC.

The genes are TRBV5-4 and TRBJ2-7; D possibly corresponds to TRBD2 (6 bases). This CDR3 spans 14 amino acids. Per germline, CDR1 SGHNT and CDR2 YYREEE (reference sequence). The ends were cut back, 4 bases at V and 0 bases at J, with 11 bases in the middle. The CDR3 region is CASSIGLNSYEQYV. The CDR3 DNA is TGTGCCAGCAGCATCGGACTAAACTCCTACGAGCAGTACGTC.

The chain couples TRBV29-1 to TRBJ2-3; 9 bases are shared with TRBD2. Per germline, CDR1 SQVTM and CDR2 ANQGSEA. V was pared by 5 bases and J by 4 bases, with 1 base of the junction left unmatched. The CDR3 totals 12 residues. The CDR3 bases are TGCAGCGTTCGGACTAGCGCAGATACGCAGTATTTT. Amino acid sequence: CSVRTSADTQYF.

This clonotype came up a few times. V is TRBV29-1 and J is TRBJ1-2; D is perhaps TRBD1 (5 bases). Trimming left V 5 bases short and J 7 bases short, with 17 bases between. Germline V lookup: CDR1 SQVTM, CDR2 ANQGSEA. The CDR3 has 13 residues. CDR3 DNA: TGCAGCGTTTGGACCCCGGGGGATAGTGGCTACACCTTC. This encodes CSVWTPGDSGYTF.

The chain carries TRBV12-3 or TRBV12-4 and TRBJ1-1, with D perhaps TRBD1 (6 bases). This CDR3 region has 13 residues. Deletions cut 6 bases from V and 6 bases from J, with 14 bases between. The chain's CDR3 is CASSVGGAAEAFF. The CDR3 nucleotides are TGTGCCAGCAGCGTAGGGGGGGCTGCTGAAGCTTTCTTT.

This clonotype occurred a few times. V gene TRBV7-2 combines with J gene TRBJ2-3; TRBD1 agrees at 7 bases. The junction had 5 bases not matched to a gene; V was cut back by 4 bases and J by 4 bases. The CDR3 contains 14 residues. The germline V gene has CDR1 SGHTA and CDR2 FQGNSA. DNA for the CDR3: TGTGCCAGCAGCTCCCGGACAGGTCCAGATACGCAGTATTTT. The encoded protein is CASSSRTGPDTQYF. The full variable domain, with the rest looked up from reference TRBV7-2 and TRBJ2-3, is GAGVSQSPSNKVTEKGKDVELRCDPISGHTALYWYRQSLGQGLEFLIYFQGNSAPDKSGLPSDRFSAERTGGSVSTLTIQRTQQEDSAVYLCASSSRTGPDTQYFGPGTRLTVL.

In this sample, this clonotype turned up a few times. The rearrangement joins TRBV7-9 to TRBJ1-2; no definite D call. The CDR3 covers 15 residues. From germline, CDR1 is SEHNR and CDR2 FQNEAQ (reference sequence). Trimming took off 6 bases at V and 0 bases at J, with 14 bases between the two ends. DNA for the CDR3: TGTGCCAGCAGGATCGAAGGGTGGTCTAACTATGGCTACACCTTC. This sequence encodes CASRIEGWSNYGYTF.

The CDR3 DNA follows: TGTGCCAGCAGCTTACCCCAGGGATTGGGCACAGATACGCAGTATTTT. As protein: CASSLPQGLGTDTQYF. The chain has TRBV7-8 and TRBJ2-3; tentatively, D is TRBD1 (5 bases). V was shortened by 2 bases and J by 1 base, with 13 bases between the two germline ends. The CDR3 is made up of 16 amino acids. Germline CDR1 reads SGHVS; CDR2 reads FQNEAQ.

This clonotype showed up many times. The chain is built from TRBV11-2 and TRBJ1-4, with D possibly being TRBD1 (6 bases). CDR3 length: 15 residues. Between the trimmed V and J ends, which lost 6 bases and 10 bases, there was a span of 21 bases. Germline values: CDR1 SGHAT, CDR2 FQNNGV. The CDR3 loop reads CASRVPGHPPGKLFF. CDR3 nucleotides: TGTGCCAGCAGGGTTCCGGGACACCCGCCAGGAAAACTGTTTTTT.

The V call is TRBV5-6, the J call TRBJ2-1; tentative D call: TRBD1 (6 bases). Germline V CDR1 and CDR2: SGHDT, YYEEEE. This CDR3 comprises 11 residues. Trimming removed 3 bases from V and 15 bases from J, with 13 bases in between. The CDR3 protein is CASSSGTNAFF. The CDR3 DNA reads as TGTGCCAGCAGCTCCGGGACAAACGCGTTCTTC.

This clonotype was counted a few times. The gene calls are TRBV20-1 and TRBJ2-5, with 7 bases fitting TRBD2. V gave up 5 bases and J gave up 4 bases; unmatched junction bases: 16. This CDR3 spans 16 amino acids. Germline V gives CDR1 DFQATT, CDR2 SNEGSKA (reference sequence). As DNA, the CDR3 is TGCAGTGCTTTCGGTAGGGAGCGGGGCCACGGAGAGACCCAGTACTTC. Residues: CSAFGRERGHGETQYF.

This clonotype came up many times. The V call is TRBV5-1, the J call TRBJ2-4; D is undetermined. There are 14 residues in the CDR3. Deletions cut 7 bases from V and 5 bases from J, with 16 bases between. CDR1 is SGHRS, CDR2 YFSETQ, per germline. CDR3 loop: CASGQIPGENIQYF. CDR3 coding DNA: TGCGCCAGCGGCCAAATTCCCGGTGAAAACATTCAGTACTTC.